One sample yielded the 27 T cell receptor beta chains listed below, sequenced in a study of HIV-infected patients and healthy controls. No cell fractionation was done, so the repertoire covers all unsorted peripheral blood T cells. Around 500 ng RNA was reverse transcribed with alpha and beta constant-region primers. Alpha and beta chain libraries were made separately by chain-specific third strand synthesis with multiplexing indices. TCRdb reanalysed the 5' RACE reads using MiXCR and keeps one entry per CDR3 protein. Found here are some 17,000 distinct CDR3 sequences, about a tenth of them singletons; the top ten hold about 3%. What was sequenced was blood. These receptors came from an adult in good health.

This clonotype was seen repeatedly, ten times or more. The chain links TRBV3-1 to TRBJ1-1; D is unresolved. V lost 0 bases and J 8 bases, leaving 7 bases between the germline ends. CDR1 LGHDT and CDR2 YNNKEL come from the germline V gene (reference sequence). CDR3 size: 12 residues. The CDR3 spells CASSQETTEAFF. CDR3 in DNA: TGTGCCAGCAGCCAAGAGACAACGGAAGCTTTCTTT.

V usage is TRBV28 and J usage is TRBJ2-4; perhaps TRBD2 as D (5 bases). V was shortened by 4 bases and J by 9 bases, with 13 bases between the two germline ends. This CDR3 has 13 amino acids. The germline gives CDR1 MDHEN, CDR2 SYDVKM. CDR3 sequence: CASSYGGRGIQYF. CDR3 nucleotides: TGTGCCAGCAGTTACGGAGGTCGTGGCATTCAGTACTTC.

This clonotype was seen more than once but under ten times. V is TRBV30 and J is TRBJ2-2; D not certain. The CDR3 totals 14 residues. Germline CDR1 and CDR2: GTSNPN and SVGIG (reference sequence). Trimming removed 0 bases from V and 1 base from J, with 6 bases in between. The CDR3 DNA follows: TGTGCCTGGAGTGTACCAGGGAACACCGGGGAGCTGTTTTTT. Translated, it gives CAWSVPGNTGELFF.

The gene calls are TRBV27 and TRBJ1-4, with TRBD1 matching 7 bases. CDR1 and CDR2 (germline): MNHEY, SMNVEV (reference sequence). There are 15 residues in the CDR3. V trimming: 5 bases; J trimming: 8 bases; junction bases outside the gene matches: 11. CDR3 DNA: TGTGCCAGCAGTCCCAGGACAGGCCCGGTGGAAAAACTGTTTTTT. It translates to CASSPRTGPVEKLFF.

This clonotype is medium-sized. V is TRBV6-1 and J is TRBJ2-5; possibly TRBD1 for D (6 bases). Deletions cut 5 bases from V and 1 base from J, with 11 bases between. CDR3 length equals 14 residues. Germline V gene data show CDR1 as MNHNS and CDR2 as SASEGT. CDR3 nucleotide sequence: TGTGCCAGCAGTATAGGACAGCTCCAAGAGACCCAGTACTTC. It codes for CASSIGQLQETQYF.

The CDR3, as DNA: TGTGCCAGCAGTTACCTCCCGGGTTCCTACGAGCAGTACTTC. It yields the protein CASSYLPGSYEQYF. The chain is built from TRBV6-2 or TRBV6-3 and TRBJ2-7; D call uncertain. CDR1 is MNHEY, CDR2 SVGEGT, per germline. This CDR3 has 14 residues. V lost 2 bases and J lost 1, with 9 bases in between.

The sample holds many counts of this clonotype. The rearrangement joins TRBV7-7 to TRBJ2-1; 10 positions match TRBD2. V was clipped by 1 base and J by 7 bases; unmatched bases: 16. CDR1 and CDR2 from the germline V gene are SSHAT and FNYEAQ (reference sequence). The CDR3 runs 19 residues. CDR3 DNA sequence: TGTGCCAGCAGCTTAGGATTCTCTGCAGGGCTAGCGGGGGTGAATGAGCAGTTCTTC. Its protein is CASSLGFSAGLAGVNEQFF. Supplemented by reference TRBV7-7 and TRBJ2-1, the full variable domain reads GAGVSQSPRYKVTKRGQDVTLRCDPISSHATLYWYQQALGQGPEFLTYFNYEAQPDKSGLPSDRFSAERPEGSISTLTIQRTEQRDSAMYRCASSLGFSAGLAGVNEQFFGPGTRLTVL.

This clonotype has a handful of counts. The chain couples TRBV18 to TRBJ2-5; 8 positions agree with TRBD1. This CDR3 contains 13 residues. Losses at the gene ends were 5 bases for V and 4 bases for J; bases not matched to a gene: 3. Germline CDR1 and CDR2: KGHSH and LQKENI. The CDR3 spells CASSSDRAETQYF. DNA for the CDR3: TGTGCCAGCTCATCGGACAGGGCAGAGACCCAGTACTTC.

The chain carries TRBV18 and TRBJ2-1, with 10 bases that match TRBD2. This CDR3 contains 14 residues. V shed 0 bases and J 13 bases; nucleotides not matched to a gene: 6. Germline CDR1 is KGHSH and CDR2 is LQKENI. CDR3 nucleotide sequence: TGTGCCAGCTCACCACCGGGGACTAGCGACATACAGTTCTTC. Protein: CASSPPGTSDIQFF. Complete variable domain (other parts from reference TRBV18 and TRBJ2-1): NAGVMQNPRHLVRRRGQEARLRCSPMKGHSHVYWYRQLPEEGLKFMVYLQKENIIDESGMPKERFSAEFPKEGPSILRIQQVVRGDSAAYFCASSPPGTSDIQFFGPGTRLTVL.

This clonotype was counted ten times or more. The chain is built from TRBV6-2 or TRBV6-3 and TRBJ2-1; TRBD2 might be the D (5 bases). The CDR3 has 13 residues. Germline values: CDR1 MNHEY, CDR2 SVGEGT. Trimming left V 10 bases short and J 4 bases short, with 14 bases between. The CDR3 region has the DNA TGTGCCACCCTGGGAGCAGTGTACAATGAGCAGTTCTTC. Its translation is CATLGAVYNEQFF.

CDR3 protein: CASSPSGVHQPQHF. DNA of the CDR3: TGTGCCAGCTCCCCCTCAGGGGTTCATCAGCCCCAGCATTTT. The V gene is TRBV18, the J gene TRBJ1-5, with a tentative D call TRBD1 (6 bases). This CDR3 has 14 amino acids. Germline lookup yields CDR1 KGHSH and CDR2 LQKENI. The V gene lost 6 bases and the J gene lost 5 bases, with 14 bases spanning the gap.

The chain couples TRBV13 to TRBJ2-3, with 9 bases that match TRBD1. Per germline, CDR1 PRHDT and CDR2 FYEKMQ (reference sequence). V shed 5 bases, J shed 3 bases, and the junction held 6 bases outside the gene matches. The CDR3 is made up of 15 amino acids. CDR3 in DNA: TGTGCCAGCAGCAACTCCGGGACAGGGACAGATACGCAGTATTTT. It yields the protein CASSNSGTGTDTQYF.

As DNA, the CDR3 is TGTGCCAGCAGCGTAGAATTCTCTGGAAACACCATATATTTT. Translation gives CASSVEFSGNTIYF. V and J are TRBV9 and TRBJ1-3, with D unresolved. The germline V gene encodes CDR1 SGDLS and CDR2 YYNGEE. V was cut by 0 bases and J by 0 bases, with 4 bases left in between. The length of the CDR3 is 14 residues.

At least ten counts were recorded for this clonotype. This rearrangement joins TRBV10-3 to TRBJ2-3; 10 nucleotides align to TRBD2. J was trimmed by 3 bases and V by 2 bases; bases with no gene match: 2. Germline assignment: CDR1 ENHRY and CDR2 SYGVKD. The CDR3 has 15 residues. CDR3 protein: CAISETSGATDTQYF. DNA for the CDR3: TGTGCCATCAGTGAGACTAGCGGGGCGACAGATACGCAGTATTTT.

In its sample, this clonotype was seen many times. V usage is TRBV6-6 and J usage is TRBJ1-5; a weak D match, TRBD1 (5 bases). The CDR3 has 16 residues. Germline V gene sequence: CDR1 MNHNY, CDR2 SVGAGI (reference sequence). V was pared by 6 bases and J by 4 bases, with 19 bases between. For the CDR3, the DNA is TGTGCCAGCAGCCCCCGTTGGGGGGACGCTAATCAGCCCCAGCATTTT. It yields the protein CASSPRWGDANQPQHF.

This clonotype has more than one count but fewer than ten. The chain combines TRBV4-3 with TRBJ2-2; the match to TRBD2 covers 7 bases. There are 16 residues in the CDR3. Germline CDR1 reads LGHNA; CDR2 reads YSLEER. The trim removed 1 base at V and 2 bases at J, leaving 4 bases unmatched. The CDR3 is CASSQGRDYNTGELFF. CDR3 sequence (DNA): TGCGCCAGCAGCCAAGGCCGGGACTACAACACCGGGGAGCTGTTTTTT.

This clonotype has more than one count but fewer than ten. The chain uses TRBV19 and TRBJ1-2; 7 bases are a match to TRBD1. This CDR3 has 14 residues. The trim removed 7 bases at V and 4 bases at J, leaving 9 bases unmatched. From germline, CDR1 is LNHDA and CDR2 SQIVND (reference sequence). The chain's CDR3 is CASTDGGQPYGYTF. The CDR3 DNA reads as TGTGCCAGTACCGATGGGGGACAGCCCTATGGCTACACCTTC. Variable domain in full (rest from reference TRBV19 and TRBJ1-2): DGGITQSPKYLFRKEGQNVTLSCEQNLNHDAMYWYRQDPGQGLRLIYYSQIVNDFQKGDIAEGYSVSREKKESFPLTVTSAQKNPTAFYLCASTDGGQPYGYTFGSGTRLTVV.

This chain joins TRBV5-1 and TRBJ2-7, with D perhaps matching TRBD2 (6 bases). V was shortened by 4 bases and J by 0 bases, with 11 bases between the two germline ends. The length of the CDR3 is 14 residues. Germline loops: CDR1 SGHRS, CDR2 YFSETQ. This CDR3 is CASSPGDFSYEQYF. The CDR3 nucleotides read TGCGCCAGCAGCCCCGGGGACTTCTCCTACGAGCAGTACTTC.

The sample holds many counts of this clonotype. The gene calls are TRBV7-8 and TRBJ2-1; the D call may be TRBD1 or TRBD2 (6 bases each). Germline values: CDR1 SGHVS, CDR2 FQNEAQ. V was trimmed by 5 bases and J by 8 bases, leaving 22 bases between them. This CDR3 comprises 16 residues. The CDR3 protein is CASSPDGVGGTDEQFF. CDR3 DNA: TGTGCCAGCAGCCCCGATGGGGTAGGGGGGACCGATGAGCAGTTCTTC.

The chain combines TRBV20-1 with TRBJ2-3, with unresolved D. Germline V gene data show CDR1 as DFQATT and CDR2 as SNEGSKA (reference sequence). Trimming took off 3 bases at V and 0 bases at J, with 10 bases between the two ends. This CDR3 is 14 amino acids long. The CDR3 sequence: CSARAAVSTDTQYF. CDR3 coding DNA: TGCAGTGCTAGGGCCGCAGTTAGCACAGATACGCAGTATTTT.

Here the CDR3 DNA reads TGCAGCGTTGAAGGGAACTTCCGGGACACAACAGGGGATGGCTACACCTTC. The encoded protein is CSVEGNFRDTTGDGYTF. V and J are TRBV29-1 and TRBJ1-2; 7 nucleotides agree with TRBD1. CDR1 and CDR2 (germline): SQVTM, ANQGSEA. V trimming: 1 base; J trimming: 6 bases; junction bases outside the gene matches: 17. The CDR3 sequence is 17 residues long.

This clonotype came up many times. The chain is built from TRBV12-3 or TRBV12-4 and TRBJ2-1, with D perhaps matching TRBD2 (5 bases). The CDR3 sequence is 13 residues long. Trimming left V 1 base short and J 9 bases short, with 10 bases between. The DNA of the CDR3 is TGTGCCAGCAGTTTAGGGCGGGTGACTGAGCAGTTCTTC. It translates to CASSLGRVTEQFF.

This clonotype has ten or more counts. J is TRBJ2-7 and V is TRBV30; 8 bases map to TRBD1. Germline V gives CDR1 GTSNPN, CDR2 SVGIG (reference sequence). CDR3 length: 14 residues. V was clipped by 2 bases and J by 2 bases; unmatched bases: 5. CDR3 nucleotides: TGTGCCTGGAGTTTCCAGGGGGCGGCCTACGAGCAGTACTTC. It codes for CAWSFQGAAYEQYF.

This clonotype was observed many times. V gene TRBV20-1 combines with J gene TRBJ2-3, with unresolved D. Germline V CDR1 and CDR2: DFQATT, SNEGSKA (reference sequence). The V gene lost 1 base and the J gene lost 2 bases, with 7 bases spanning the gap. This CDR3 contains 13 residues. The CDR3: CSARAANTDTQYF. The CDR3 bases are TGCAGTGCTAGAGCGGCGAACACAGATACGCAGTATTTT.

This clonotype was seen ten or more times. The chain combines TRBV10-3 with TRBJ2-7, with 9 bases identical to TRBD1. V dropped 8 bases and J dropped 7; count of bases not matched to a gene: 9. The CDR3 totals 13 residues. CDR1 and CDR2 from the germline V gene are ENHRY and SYGVKD. This CDR3 reads CAIAGQGDWEQYF. The CDR3 coding sequence is TGTGCCATCGCGGGACAGGGTGATTGGGAGCAGTACTTC.

This clonotype was found many times. This chain links TRBV15 with TRBJ2-3, with D unclear. Germline CDR1 reads LNHNV; CDR2 reads YYDKDF (reference sequence). This CDR3 comprises 15 residues. V lost 0 bases and J 0 bases, leaving 7 bases between the germline ends. The CDR3 coding sequence is TGTGCCACCAGCAGAGAAGAGACTAGCACAGATACGCAGTATTTT. Encoded protein: CATSREETSTDTQYF. Combining the CDR3 with reference TRBV15 and TRBJ2-3 gives the whole variable domain DAMVIQNPRYQVTQFGKPVTLSCSQTLNHNVMYWYQQKSSQAPKLLFHYYDKDFNNEADTPDNFQSRRPNTSFCFLDIRSPGLGDTAMYLCATSREETSTDTQYFGPGTRLTVL.

This clonotype was seen repeatedly, ten times or more. The V gene is TRBV30, the J gene TRBJ1-1; D ambiguous. CDR1 is GTSNPN and CDR2 is SVGIG in the germline V gene (reference sequence). The CDR3 runs to 13 residues. The V gene lost 0 bases and the J gene lost 1 base, with 6 bases spanning the gap. CDR3 nucleotide sequence: TGTGCCTGGAGTGTACAAACGAACACTGAAGCTTTCTTT. Amino acids: CAWSVQTNTEAFF.